In its sample, the clone carrying this T cell receptor beta chain was seen once. The source of the sample is a study of blood T cell repertoires in COVID-19. As for the study in general: Both acute and convalescent COVID-19 samples were obtained from the United States, Italy and Spain. Sources were T cells, B-cell-depleted T cells, or PBMCs; the material itself was cDNA or gDNA.

Source study methods: Amplified reference gene primers provided the basis for estimating nucleated cell counts. Some clones are missing from TCRdb's copy, which holds only in-frame ones; the method was immunoSEQ multiplex PCR. V, J and clone size are those of that table, while D and trimming were read from the DNA. The data show some 150,000 clones, around 81% seen once. V was pared by 3 bases and J by 4 bases, with 2 bases of the junction left unmatched. The germline CDR1 and CDR2 sequences are SGHKS and YYEKEE (reference sequence). CDR3 length equals 14 residues. This receptor was obtained from a woman aged 35 to 49 with active or convalescent COVID-19. The rearrangement joins TRBV5-5 to TRBJ1-1, with 11 bases lining up with TRBD1. Sequenced: peripheral blood. The CDR3 loop reads CASSWGQGGTEAFF. CDR3 coding DNA: TGTGCCAGCAGCTGGGGACAGGGGGGCACTGAAGCTTTCTTT.